This is a list of T cell receptor beta chains from one sample in a study of cytomegalovirus exposure and HLA in healthy donors. Some clones are missing from TCRdb's copy, which holds only in-frame ones; the method was immunoSEQ multiplex PCR. In total, the table holds approximately 110,000 clones. Sequencing input: PBMCs. All receptors derive from a man in his forties or fifties in good health and CMV-seronegative. Each CDR3 is given with its conserved first and last residue. Fields, in order: D gene, V gene, J gene, CDR3 protein, CDR3 DNA. A D gene is named only where the DNA matches it firmly.

d_call: .
v_call: TRBV6-6
j_call: TRBJ2-7
cdr3_aa: CASSYAEYEQYF
cdr3_nt: TGTGCCAGCAGTTATGCCGAGTACGAGCAGTACTTC

d_call: .
v_call: TRBV7-8
j_call: TRBJ1-3
cdr3_aa: CASSIQRGGNTIYF
cdr3_nt: TGTGCCAGCAGCATCCAGAGGGGGGGAAACACCATATATTTT

d_call: TRBD1
v_call: TRBV19
j_call: TRBJ2-3
cdr3_aa: CASSTLIQGIEADTQYF
cdr3_nt: TGTGCCAGTAGTACCCTCATACAGGGGATCGAAGCAGATACGCAGTATTTT

d_call: TRBD2
v_call: TRBV11-1
j_call: TRBJ2-5
cdr3_aa: CASSLLAGGGQETQYF
cdr3_nt: TGTGCCAGCAGCTTATTAGCGGGAGGTGGGCAAGAGACCCAGTACTTC

d_call: TRBD2
v_call: TRBV11-3
j_call: TRBJ2-2
cdr3_aa: CASNPGLAENTGELFF
cdr3_nt: TGTGCCAGCAACCCGGGACTAGCGGAGAACACCGGGGAGCTGTTTTTT

d_call: .
v_call: TRBV5-1
j_call: TRBJ1-1
cdr3_aa: CASREGVGLDTEAFF
cdr3_nt: TGCGCCAGCAGGGAAGGGGTGGGGTTGGACACTGAAGCTTTCTTT

d_call: .
v_call: TRBV11-2
j_call: TRBJ1-1
cdr3_aa: CASSYAGKVAEAFF
cdr3_nt: TGTGCCAGCAGCTACGCAGGGAAGGTTGCTGAAGCTTTCTTT

d_call: .
v_call: TRBV6-5
j_call: TRBJ2-7
cdr3_aa: CASSYPAAAGLGEQYF
cdr3_nt: TGTGCCAGCAGTTACCCAGCCGCCGCAGGGCTGGGAGAGCAGTACTTC

d_call: .
v_call: TRBV6-1
j_call: TRBJ2-2
cdr3_aa: CASSISGLYTGELFF
cdr3_nt: TGTGCCAGCAGTATAAGCGGGCTCTACACCGGGGAGCTGTTTTTT

d_call: .
v_call: TRBV30
j_call: TRBJ2-3
cdr3_aa: CAWTRRGGSTDTQYF
cdr3_nt: TGTGCCTGGACGCGGAGGGGCGGCAGCACAGATACGCAGTATTTT

d_call: .
v_call: TRBV7-3
j_call: TRBJ1-1
cdr3_aa: CASSPRGGTLNTEAFF
cdr3_nt: TGTGCCAGCAGCCCTCGCGGAGGGACCCTGAACACTGAAGCTTTCTTT

d_call: TRBD1
v_call: TRBV9
j_call: TRBJ2-7
cdr3_aa: CASSSLQGATDEQYF
cdr3_nt: TGTGCCAGCAGCTCCTTACAGGGGGCGACGGACGAGCAGTACTTC

d_call: TRBD2
v_call: TRBV6-5
j_call: TRBJ2-3
cdr3_aa: CASSTRVREGDTQYF
cdr3_nt: TGTGCCAGCAGTACCCGGGTGCGGGAGGGAGATACGCAGTATTTT

d_call: .
v_call: TRBV28
j_call: TRBJ2-7
cdr3_aa: CASSLAPVQTYEQYF
cdr3_nt: TGTGCCAGCAGTTTAGCCCCGGTACAGACCTACGAGCAGTACTTC

d_call: .
v_call: TRBV10-1
j_call: TRBJ2-4
cdr3_aa: CASSEGGAKNIQYF
cdr3_nt: TGCGCCAGCAGTGAGGGGGGGGCCAAAAACATTCAGTACTTC

d_call: TRBD1
v_call: TRBV5-6
j_call: TRBJ2-7
cdr3_aa: CASSLRQGTREQYF
cdr3_nt: TGTGCCAGCAGCTTGCGACAGGGCACCCGCGAGCAGTACTTC

d_call: .
v_call: TRBV5-1
j_call: TRBJ2-1
cdr3_aa: CASSSYSYNEQFF
cdr3_nt: TGCGCCAGCAGCTCTTACTCCTACAATGAGCAGTTCTTC

d_call: .
v_call: TRBV7-8
j_call: TRBJ2-3
cdr3_aa: CASSLRRGSTDTQYF
cdr3_nt: TGTGCCAGCAGCTTAAGACGGGGGAGCACAGATACGCAGTATTTT

d_call: .
v_call: TRBV5-4
j_call: TRBJ2-1
cdr3_aa: CASSLGGPSYNEQFF
cdr3_nt: TGTGCCAGCAGCTTGGGCGGCCCCTCCTACAATGAGCAGTTCTTC

d_call: TRBD1
v_call: TRBV5-8
j_call: TRBJ1-2
cdr3_aa: CASSLMEGADYGYTF
cdr3_nt: TGTGCCAGCAGCTTGATGGAGGGGGCAGACTATGGCTACACCTTC

d_call: .
v_call: TRBV7-9
j_call: TRBJ2-3
cdr3_aa: CASSLTYRGTDTQYF
cdr3_nt: TGTGCCAGCAGCTTAACATACCGGGGCACAGATACGCAGTATTTT

d_call: TRBD1
v_call: TRBV6-5
j_call: TRBJ1-1
cdr3_aa: CASSYGTGATTEAFF
cdr3_nt: TGTGCCAGCAGTTACGGGACAGGGGCTACCACTGAAGCTTTCTTT

d_call: TRBD1
v_call: TRBV19
j_call: TRBJ2-3
cdr3_aa: CASSTAGTGTDTQYF
cdr3_nt: TGTGCCAGTAGTACCGCCGGGACAGGCACAGATACGCAGTATTTT

d_call: .
v_call: TRBV7-8
j_call: TRBJ2-1
cdr3_aa: CASSSWVREQAKFF
cdr3_nt: TGTGCCAGCAGCTCGTGGGTCCGGGAGCAAGCCAAGTTCTTC

d_call: TRBD1
v_call: TRBV5-4
j_call: TRBJ2-5
cdr3_aa: CASSSGQAQETQYF
cdr3_nt: TGTGCCAGCAGCTCGGGACAGGCTCAAGAGACCCAGTACTTC

d_call: TRBD2
v_call: TRBV6-1
j_call: TRBJ2-1
cdr3_aa: CASSEVAGQYNEQFF
cdr3_nt: TGTGCCAGCAGTGAGGTAGCGGGACAATACAATGAGCAGTTCTTC

d_call: .
v_call: TRBV4-2
j_call: TRBJ1-2
cdr3_aa: CASSQGGAYGYTF
cdr3_nt: TGTGCCAGCAGCCAAGGTGGGGCCTATGGCTACACCTTC

d_call: .
v_call: TRBV6-1
j_call: TRBJ2-3
cdr3_aa: CASTSATYTDTQYF
cdr3_nt: TGTGCCAGCACGTCTGCAACATACACAGATACGCAGTATTTT

d_call: TRBD2
v_call: TRBV30
j_call: TRBJ2-7
cdr3_aa: CAGRGGRAHEQYF
cdr3_nt: TGTGCCGGCAGGGGCGGGAGGGCCCACGAGCAGTACTTC

d_call: .
v_call: TRBV6-6
j_call: TRBJ1-5
cdr3_aa: CASRADSNQPQHF
cdr3_nt: TGTGCCAGCAGGGCTGATAGCAATCAGCCCCAGCATTTT

d_call: .
v_call: TRBV7-2
j_call: TRBJ2-5
cdr3_aa: CASSIQETQYF
cdr3_nt: TGTGCCAGCTCAATTCAAGAGACCCAGTACTTC

d_call: .
v_call: TRBV6-5
j_call: TRBJ1-3
cdr3_aa: CASQGGNTIYF
cdr3_nt: TGTGCCAGCCAGGGAGGTAACACCATATATTTT

d_call: .
v_call: TRBV19
j_call: TRBJ1-5
cdr3_aa: CASSIDSLVGQGRNQPQHF
cdr3_nt: TGTGCCAGTAGTATAGACTCCCTTGTGGGGCAGGGCCGCAATCAGCCCCAGCATTTT

d_call: .
v_call: TRBV10-1
j_call: TRBJ1-5
cdr3_aa: CASSESGRGTQPQHF
cdr3_nt: TGCGCCAGCAGTGAGTCCGGACGGGGAACTCAGCCCCAGCATTTT

d_call: TRBD2
v_call: TRBV11-3
j_call: TRBJ2-1
cdr3_aa: CASSLEGGYGNEQFF
cdr3_nt: TGTGCCAGCAGCTTAGAGGGGGGGTACGGGAATGAGCAGTTCTTC

d_call: .
v_call: TRBV5-6
j_call: TRBJ2-4
cdr3_aa: CASTNKNIQYF
cdr3_nt: TGTGCCAGCACCAACAAAAACATTCAGTACTTC

d_call: .
v_call: TRBV6-5
j_call: TRBJ1-2
cdr3_aa: CASSYLGGYTF
cdr3_nt: TGTGCCAGCAGTTACCTCGGGGGCTACACCTTC

d_call: .
v_call: TRBV11-2
j_call: TRBJ2-7
cdr3_aa: CASSLTGTKYEQYF
cdr3_nt: TGTGCCAGCAGCTTGACCGGGACAAAATACGAGCAGTACTTC

d_call: .
v_call: TRBV10-1
j_call: TRBJ2-1
cdr3_aa: CASSEMGLKHNEQFF
cdr3_nt: TGCGCCAGCAGTGAGATGGGACTCAAGCACAATGAGCAGTTCTTC

d_call: TRBD2
v_call: TRBV6-1
j_call: TRBJ2-5
cdr3_aa: CASSESGLVQETQYF
cdr3_nt: TGTGCCAGCAGTGAATCGGGACTAGTCCAAGAGACCCAGTACTTC

d_call: TRBD1
v_call: TRBV9
j_call: TRBJ2-4
cdr3_aa: CASSGSGTALGDIQYF
cdr3_nt: TGTGCCAGCAGTGGCTCCGGGACAGCCTTAGGGGACATTCAGTACTTC

d_call: .
v_call: TRBV15
j_call: TRBJ2-6
cdr3_aa: CATSPRYSGANVLTF
cdr3_nt: TGTGCCACCAGCCCGCGGTACTCTGGGGCCAACGTCCTGACTTTC

d_call: TRBD2
v_call: TRBV2
j_call: TRBJ2-7
cdr3_aa: CASSGGPPIYEQYF
cdr3_nt: TGTGCCAGCTCGGGAGGGCCCCCGATCTACGAGCAGTACTTC

d_call: .
v_call: TRBV5-4
j_call: TRBJ2-3
cdr3_aa: CASRTQGEDTQYF
cdr3_nt: TGTGCCAGCAGGACCCAGGGTGAGGATACGCAGTATTTT

d_call: TRBD2
v_call: TRBV29-1
j_call: TRBJ2-5
cdr3_aa: CSSGGLNQETQYF
cdr3_nt: TGCAGCTCGGGAGGCCTCAACCAAGAGACCCAGTACTTC

d_call: TRBD2
v_call: TRBV5-4
j_call: TRBJ2-7
cdr3_aa: CASSVKAGGPVEQYF
cdr3_nt: TGTGCCAGCAGCGTCAAAGCGGGAGGGCCGGTCGAGCAGTACTTC

d_call: .
v_call: TRBV11-3
j_call: TRBJ2-3
cdr3_aa: CASSLDQVTDTQYF
cdr3_nt: TGTGCCAGCAGCTTAGACCAGGTCACAGATACGCAGTATTTT

d_call: TRBD1
v_call: TRBV7-9
j_call: TRBJ2-3
cdr3_aa: CASSWTGRPDTQYF
cdr3_nt: TGTGCCAGCAGCTGGACAGGGAGGCCAGATACGCAGTATTTT

d_call: TRBD2
v_call: TRBV5-1
j_call: TRBJ2-1
cdr3_aa: CASSPGGLAGPNEQFF
cdr3_nt: TGCGCCAGCAGCCCCGGGGGACTAGCGGGCCCCAATGAGCAGTTCTTC

d_call: .
v_call: TRBV2
j_call: TRBJ2-7
cdr3_aa: CAGRGTFNYEQYF
cdr3_nt: TGTGCCGGACGGGGGACTTTCAATTACGAGCAGTACTTC

d_call: .
v_call: TRBV7-2
j_call: TRBJ2-7
cdr3_aa: CASSVSRYEQYF
cdr3_nt: TGTGCCAGCAGCGTCTCGAGGTACGAGCAGTACTTC

d_call: TRBD1
v_call: TRBV6-5
j_call: TRBJ1-5
cdr3_aa: CASSYSRDRGNQPQHF
cdr3_nt: TGTGCCAGCAGTTACTCGCGGGACAGGGGGAATCAGCCCCAGCATTTT

d_call: TRBD2
v_call: TRBV27
j_call: TRBJ2-1
cdr3_aa: CASSSGRLAGDNEQFF
cdr3_nt: TGTGCCAGCAGTTCGGGGCGTCTAGCGGGCGACAATGAGCAGTTCTTC